The 15 T cell receptor beta chains presented below share a single source sample, sequenced in a study of technical replicates of blood from a few donors. Assay: immunoSEQ multiplex PCR; the TCRdb copy retains only in-frame clones and omits some. The sample shows around 58,000 clones, roughly 89% of them seen only once. Sequenced input: PBMCs. These receptors were collected from a human donor in good health. Some clones in this sample may be carry-over from other donors' samples.

The chain joins TRBV4-3 to TRBJ2-1; maybe TRBD2 (6 bases). With 3 bases removed from V and 9 bases from J, the gap between germline ends came to 21 bases. The length of the CDR3 is 16 residues. Germline-derived CDR1 and CDR2 are LGHNA and YSLEER. Here the CDR3 DNA reads TGCGCCAGCAGCCACCAGCTTAGCGGTCCCTCGGGTGAGCAGTTCTTC. Its protein product is CASSHQLSGPSGEQFF.

The chain is built from TRBV11-2 and TRBJ1-4; D ambiguous. Trimming removed 6 bases from V and 4 bases from J, with 15 bases in between. The CDR3 runs 15 residues. Germline V CDR1 and CDR2: SGHAT, FQNNGV. The CDR3 here is CASRPGVNDNEKLFF. DNA of the CDR3: TGTGCCAGCAGGCCCGGGGTAAATGATAATGAAAAACTGTTTTTT.

This chain connects TRBV7-2 to TRBJ2-3; TRBD2 matches 9 bases. The V and J ends lost 2 bases and 5 bases, in that order; junction bases with no gene match: 8. CDR1 is SGHTA and CDR2 is FQGNSA in the germline V gene. This CDR3 spans 16 amino acids. DNA for the CDR3: TGTGCCAGCAGCTTACTAGCGGGGAAGAGGGGAGATACGCAGTATTTT. This encodes CASSLLAGKRGDTQYF.

Concerning this clone: Other DNA sequences within the sample encode an identical CDR3. The chain couples TRBV19 to TRBJ2-7, with 10 bases matching TRBD1. CDR3 length: 14 residues. Unmatched junction bases numbered 3, after V lost 5 bases and J lost 2 bases. Germline assignment: CDR1 LNHDA and CDR2 SQIVND (reference sequence). Here the CDR3 reads CASSPGQGTYEQYF. The CDR3 DNA is TGTGCCAGTAGTCCGGGACAGGGGACCTACGAGCAGTACTTC.

V gene TRBV30 combines with J gene TRBJ1-6, with 7 bases fitting TRBD1. The V gene's germline CDR1 is GTSNPN and CDR2 SVGIG (reference sequence). The V gene end was trimmed by 7 bases and the J gene end by 3 bases; junction bases not matched to a gene: 12. The CDR3 has 16 residues. The chain's CDR3 is CAFIKGANNYNSPLHF. The CDR3 DNA reads as TGTGCCTTTATAAAGGGGGCGAATAACTATAATTCACCCCTCCACTTT.

This clone appeared a single time. This sequence joins TRBV30 and TRBJ2-1, with D unclear. With 0 bases removed from V and 6 bases from J, the gap between germline ends came to 6 bases. Germline assignment: CDR1 GTSNPN and CDR2 SVGIG (reference sequence). The CDR3 totals 12 residues. In DNA form, the CDR3 reads TGTGCCTGGAGTGTTGGCATCAATGAGCAGTTCTTC. Translating gives CAWSVGINEQFF.

The table lists this clone with a count of one. This rearrangement joins TRBV6-5 to TRBJ2-7; tentative D call: TRBD1 (5 bases). Trimming stripped 2 bases from V and 7 bases from J, with 21 bases between. This CDR3 has 16 amino acids. Germline-derived CDR1 and CDR2 are MNHEY and SVGAGI. CDR3 region: CASSYGSGHPKREQYF. In nucleotides, the CDR3 is TGTGCCAGCAGTTACGGTTCTGGACATCCTAAGAGGGAGCAGTACTTC.

The chain combines TRBV7-3 with TRBJ1-2, with TRBD1 matching over 9 bases. The germline gives CDR1 SGHTA, CDR2 FQGTGA. J gave up 1 base and V 3 bases, and 3 bases lay outside the gene matches. This CDR3 contains 15 residues. The CDR3 DNA reads as TGTGCCAGCAGCTTGGGACAGGGCTATAACTATGGCTACACCTTC. This codes for CASSLGQGYNYGYTF.

DNA of the CDR3: TGTGCCAGCAGCTTCAAGCGGGGGGGCAACACCGGGGAGCTGTTTTTT. Its protein is CASSFKRGGNTGELFF. The rearrangement uses TRBV7-2 and TRBJ2-2, with TRBD2 matching over 10 bases. CDR1 is SGHTA and CDR2 is FQGNSA in the germline V gene. The CDR3 is 16 residues long. The J segment lost 2 bases and the V segment lost 3 bases, leaving 3 bases of the junction unmatched.

The chain uses TRBV11-2 and TRBJ2-7; maybe TRBD2 (6 bases). The CDR3 consists of 16 residues. CDR1 is SGHAT and CDR2 is FQNNGV in the germline V gene. Trimming removed 4 bases from V and 0 bases from J, with 16 bases in between. CDR3 sequence: CASSSGRGLDSYEQYF. The CDR3 DNA is TGTGCCAGCAGCTCCGGGCGGGGTTTGGACTCCTACGAGCAGTACTTC.

This sequence joins TRBV2 and TRBJ2-7; 12 bases line up with TRBD2. The CDR3 has 17 residues. Trimming took 3 bases from V and 4 from J; bases not matched to a gene: 10. Germline loops: CDR1 SNHLY, CDR2 FYNNEI. In DNA form, the CDR3 reads TGTGCCAGCAGTGATTTGCTAGCGGGGGGGCTTGAATACGAGCAGTACTTC. This codes for CASSDLLAGGLEYEQYF.

This clone was found once. This chain links TRBV30 with TRBJ2-1; TRBD1 is a possible D gene (6 bases). The CDR3 is made up of 14 amino acids. The germline V gene has CDR1 GTSNPN and CDR2 SVGIG (reference sequence). Trimming pared 2 bases from V and 8 bases from J, leaving 16 bases between. DNA for the CDR3: TGTGCCTGGAGTCGTTTGGGTGGGGGCGATGAGCAGTTCTTC. This codes for CAWSRLGGGDEQFF.

V is TRBV21-1 and J is TRBJ2-7; TRBD1 is the table's D call, not checked against the DNA. TRBV21-1 is a pseudogene segment. The CDR3 has 14 amino acids. Written as DNA, the CDR3 is TGTGCCAGCAACGCCCAAAGGGACAGGGGCGAGCAGTACTTC. Its protein product is CASNAQRDRGEQYF.

The chain's CDR3 is CASSQDRVQNIQYF. CDR3 nucleotide sequence: TGCGCCAGCAGCCAGGACAGGGTGCAAAACATTCAGTACTTC. The chain employs TRBV5-1 and TRBJ2-4; 8 bases align to TRBD1. The CDR3 extends over 14 amino acids. Germline V gives CDR1 SGHRS, CDR2 YFSETQ. V was clipped by 4 bases and J by 5 bases; unmatched bases: 5.

The chain recombines TRBV5-6 with TRBJ1-2, with 7 bases that match TRBD1. V shed 3 bases, J shed 7 bases, and the junction held 9 bases outside the gene matches. The CDR3 covers 14 residues. Germline V gives CDR1 SGHDT, CDR2 YYEEEE. The DNA for the CDR3 is TGTGCCAGCAGCTACGGGAGACAGGGAAGTGGCTACACCTTC. Translation: CASSYGRQGSGYTF.